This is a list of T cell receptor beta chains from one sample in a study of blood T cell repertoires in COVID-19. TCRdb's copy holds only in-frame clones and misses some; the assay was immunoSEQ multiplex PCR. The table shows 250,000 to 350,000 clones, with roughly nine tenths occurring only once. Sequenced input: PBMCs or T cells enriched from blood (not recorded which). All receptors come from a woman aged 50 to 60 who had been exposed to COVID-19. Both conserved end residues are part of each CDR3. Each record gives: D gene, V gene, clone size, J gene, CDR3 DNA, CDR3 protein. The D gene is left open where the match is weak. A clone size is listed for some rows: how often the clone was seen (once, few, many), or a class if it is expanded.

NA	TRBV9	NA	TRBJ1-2	TGTGCCAGCAGCCTCGGTGGTAAAGCAAACTATGGCTACACCTTC	CASSLGGKANYGYTF
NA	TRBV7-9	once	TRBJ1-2	TGTGCCAGCAGCCTCGGAGGCATCAACTATGGCTACACCTTC	CASSLGGINYGYTF
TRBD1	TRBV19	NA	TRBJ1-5	TGTGCCAGTTCCGGGACAGGGGGCAACCAGCCCCAGCATTTT	CASSGTGGNQPQHF
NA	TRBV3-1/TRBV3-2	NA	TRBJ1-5	TGTGCCAGCAGCCAAGTCCTTAGCAATCAGCCCCAGCATTTT	CASSQVLSNQPQHF
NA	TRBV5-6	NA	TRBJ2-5	TGTGCCAGCAGCTTGGAGGGGCAGGGTCGTTTTCAAGAGACCCAGTACTTC	CASSLEGQGRFQETQYF
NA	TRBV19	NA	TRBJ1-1	TGTGCCAGTAGTATAGACAGGAACACTGAAGCTTTCTTT	CASSIDRNTEAFF
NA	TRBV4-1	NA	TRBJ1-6	TGCGCCAGCAGCCAGGAGGGCAGTTTCTATAATTCACCCCTCCACTTT	CASSQEGSFYNSPLHF
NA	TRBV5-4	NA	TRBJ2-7	TGTGCCAGCAGCTTGGTACCCGAGACAGAGATCGGCGAGCAGTACTTC	CASSLVPETEIGEQYF
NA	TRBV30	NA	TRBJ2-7	TGTGCCGGAACAGGGCTCTACGAGCAGTACTTC	CAGTGLYEQYF
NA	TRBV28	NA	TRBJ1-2	TGTGCCAGCACCGATCGCGCGGGTTTTCATGGCTACACCTTC	CASTDRAGFHGYTF
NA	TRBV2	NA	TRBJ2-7	TGTGCCAGCAGTGAAGGGAGTTACGAGCAGTACTTC	CASSEGSYEQYF
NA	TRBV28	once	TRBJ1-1	TGTGCCAGCAGGAGAGGGCCAGGGACTACTGAAGCTTTCTTT	CASRRGPGTTEAFF
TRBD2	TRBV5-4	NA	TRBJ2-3	TGTGCCAGCAGCTTGATACTAGCGGGGGGTTATAGCACAGATACGCAGTATTTT	CASSLILAGGYSTDTQYF
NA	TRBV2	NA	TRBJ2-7	TGTGCCAGCAGTGAAGTGGGGGCCTCCTACGAGCAGTACTTC	CASSEVGASYEQYF
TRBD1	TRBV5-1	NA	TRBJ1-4	TGCGCCAGCAGTTCGGGACAGGGAAGTGAAAAACTGTTTTTT	CASSSGQGSEKLFF
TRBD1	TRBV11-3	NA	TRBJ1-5	TGTGCCATATTACAGGGGGCTAGCAATCAGCCCCAGCATTTT	CAILQGASNQPQHF
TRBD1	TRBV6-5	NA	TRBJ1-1	TGTGCCAGCAGACAGGGACAGCTCAACGGATTCAAAGCTTTCTTT	CASRQGQLNGFKAFF
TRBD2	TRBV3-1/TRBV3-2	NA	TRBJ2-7	TGTGCCAGCAGCCAGATAGCGGGGGTTGACTACGAGCAGTACTTC	CASSQIAGVDYEQYF
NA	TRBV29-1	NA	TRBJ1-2	TGCAGCGTTGTGAGGGGGGGGATCGCTGGCTACACCTTC	CSVVRGGIAGYTF
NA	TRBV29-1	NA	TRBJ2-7	TGCAGCGTTGAGTGTCCCGGGTCTTACGAGCAGTACTTC	CSVECPGSYEQYF
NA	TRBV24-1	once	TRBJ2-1	TGTGCCACCAGCGTTTCTGGACAGTACAATGAGCAGTTCTTC	CATSVSGQYNEQFF
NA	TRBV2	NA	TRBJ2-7	TGTGCCAGCAGTCCACAGGGTTACGAGCAGTACTTC	CASSPQGYEQYF
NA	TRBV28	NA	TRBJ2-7	TGTGCCAGCAACCATCAGGGGGGAACTCGATACGAGCAGTACTTC	CASNHQGGTRYEQYF
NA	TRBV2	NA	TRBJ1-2	TGTGCCACCAAGCGGTATGACTATGGCTACACCTTC	CATKRYDYGYTF
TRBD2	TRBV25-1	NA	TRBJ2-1	TGTGCCAGCAGTGAATACGCGGGGGGGCGCAATGAGCAGTTCTTC	CASSEYAGGRNEQFF
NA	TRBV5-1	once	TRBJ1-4	TGCGCCAGCAGCCTCGGACACGCAACTAATGAAAAACTGTTTTTT	CASSLGHATNEKLFF
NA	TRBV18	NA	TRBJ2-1	TGTGCCAGCTCACTACAGGGATTCAATGAGCAGTTCTTC	CASSLQGFNEQFF
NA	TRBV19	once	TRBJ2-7	TGTGCCAGTAGTATCCGGCGGGAAAGCTCCTACGAGCAGTACTTC	CASSIRRESSYEQYF
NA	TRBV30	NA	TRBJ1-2	TGTGCCTGGAGGAGGACAGCCTATGGCTACACCTTC	CAWRRTAYGYTF
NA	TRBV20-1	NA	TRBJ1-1	TGCAGTGCTAGTCCAGGGTTCACTGAAGCTTTCTTT	CSASPGFTEAFF
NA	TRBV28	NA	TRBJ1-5	TGTGCCAGCAAGGGGCCCAATCAGCCCCAGCATTTT	CASKGPNQPQHF
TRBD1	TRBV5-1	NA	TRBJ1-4	TGCGCCAGCAGCTCCCGGGACAGCCATAATGAAAAACTGTTTTTT	CASSSRDSHNEKLFF
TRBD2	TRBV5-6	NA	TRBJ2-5	TGTGCCAGCAGCGGTCCCCGGGGGCGGGGGGAACAAGAGACCCAGTACTTC	CASSGPRGRGEQETQYF
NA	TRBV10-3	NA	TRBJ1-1	TGTGCCATCAGTGGAACCGAACAGGGCCTGAACACTGAAGCTTTCTTT	CAISGTEQGLNTEAFF
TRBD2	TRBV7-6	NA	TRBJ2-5	TGTGCCAGCAGCTCGCCCCCGGGACTAGCGGGGGGGGAGCAAGAGACCCAGTACTTC	CASSSPPGLAGGEQETQYF
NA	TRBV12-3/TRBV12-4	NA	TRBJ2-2	TGTGCCAGCAGTTTTTTCTCCGGGGAGCTGTTTTTT	CASSFFSGELFF
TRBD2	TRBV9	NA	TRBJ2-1	TGTGCCAGCAGCACACTACACGGGGGGGCTGGCAATGAGCAGTTCTTC	CASSTLHGGAGNEQFF
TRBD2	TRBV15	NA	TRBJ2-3	TGTGCCACCAGCGCGCAACTAGCGGGGGGTGAAAATACGCAGTATTTT	CATSAQLAGGENTQYF
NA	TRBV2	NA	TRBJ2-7	TGTGCCAGCAGTGAAGACAGGTACTCCTACGAGCAGTACTTC	CASSEDRYSYEQYF
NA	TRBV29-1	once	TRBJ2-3	TGCAGCCCTGCGGACTTATATAGGAGGGCAGATACGCAGTATTTT	CSPADLYRRADTQYF
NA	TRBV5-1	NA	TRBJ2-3	TGCGCCAGCAGCTTGTCCGGCGGGGCAGATACGCAGTATTTT	CASSLSGGADTQYF
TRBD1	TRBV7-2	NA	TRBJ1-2	TGTGCCAGCAGCTTAGCGGGACAGGGTAGGAACTATGGCTACACCTTC	CASSLAGQGRNYGYTF
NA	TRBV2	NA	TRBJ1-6	TGTGCCAGCAGGATAGCGAGCTCCTATAATTCACCCCTCCACTTT	CASRIASSYNSPLHF